This T cell receptor beta chain was retrieved from a study of T-cell memory formation after mild COVID-19. Study observations and caveats: While clones contracting from day 15 to 85 were balanced between CD4 and CD8, later expanders leaned CD4+.

This clonotype was counted a few times. The antigen remains unidentified. One entry per CDR3 protein, called by TCRdb with MiXCR from the 5' RACE reads. The sample lists 450,000 or so distinct CDR3 sequences, about 23% occurring once. V lost 8 bases and J lost 2, with 23 bases in between. CDR3 length: 17 amino acids. V usage is TRBV12-3 or TRBV12-4 and J usage is TRBJ2-3, with D perhaps assigned TRBD1 or TRBD2 (6 bases each). This sequence was found in an adult woman who had mild COVID-19 (a few samples of this study predate the infection). Cell type and time point are not known. Sequencing input: PBMCs or a T cell subset sorted from them (not recorded which). CDR3 protein: CASSKKGGRGTTDTQYF. Written as DNA, the CDR3 is TGTGCCAGCTCTAAAAAGGGGGGAAGGGGGACCACAGATACGCAGTATTTT.